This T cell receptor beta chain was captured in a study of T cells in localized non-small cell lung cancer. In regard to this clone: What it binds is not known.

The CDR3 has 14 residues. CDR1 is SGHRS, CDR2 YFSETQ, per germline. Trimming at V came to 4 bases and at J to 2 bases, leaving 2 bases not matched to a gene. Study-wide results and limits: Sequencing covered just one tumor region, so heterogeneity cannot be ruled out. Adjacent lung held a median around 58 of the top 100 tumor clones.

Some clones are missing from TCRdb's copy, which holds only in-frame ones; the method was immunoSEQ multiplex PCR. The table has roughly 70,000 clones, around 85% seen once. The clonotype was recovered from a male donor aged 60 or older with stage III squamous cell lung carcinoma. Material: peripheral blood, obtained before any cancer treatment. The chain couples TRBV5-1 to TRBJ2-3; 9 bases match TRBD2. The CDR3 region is CASSLAGPTDTQYF. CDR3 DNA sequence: TGCGCCAGCAGCCTAGCGGGGCCCACAGATACGCAGTATTTT. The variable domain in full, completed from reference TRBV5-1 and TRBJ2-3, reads KAGVTQTPRYLIKTRGQQVTLSCSPISGHRSVSWYQQTPGQGLQFLFEYFSETQRNKGNFPGRFSGRQFSNSRSEMNVSTLELGDSALYLCASSLAGPTDTQYFGPGTRLTVL.